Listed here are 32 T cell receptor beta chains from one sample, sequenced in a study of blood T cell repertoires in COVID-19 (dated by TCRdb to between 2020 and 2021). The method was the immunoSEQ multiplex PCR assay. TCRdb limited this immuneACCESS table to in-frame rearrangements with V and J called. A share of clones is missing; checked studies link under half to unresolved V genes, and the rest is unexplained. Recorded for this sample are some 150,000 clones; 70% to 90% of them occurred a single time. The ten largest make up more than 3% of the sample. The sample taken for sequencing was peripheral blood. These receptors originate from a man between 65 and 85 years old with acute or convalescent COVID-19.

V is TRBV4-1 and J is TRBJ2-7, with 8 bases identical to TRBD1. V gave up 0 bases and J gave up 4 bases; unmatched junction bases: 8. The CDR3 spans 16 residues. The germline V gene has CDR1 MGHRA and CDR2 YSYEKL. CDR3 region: CASSQDRGTGDYEQYF. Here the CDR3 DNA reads TGCGCCAGCAGCCAAGATAGGGGGACAGGCGATTACGAGCAGTACTTC.

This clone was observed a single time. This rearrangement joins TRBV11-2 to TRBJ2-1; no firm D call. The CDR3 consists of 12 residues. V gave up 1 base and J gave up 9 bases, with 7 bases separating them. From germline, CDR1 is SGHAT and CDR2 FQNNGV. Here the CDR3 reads CASSLGQAEQFF. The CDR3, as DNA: TGTGCCAGCAGCTTAGGTCAAGCTGAGCAGTTCTTC.

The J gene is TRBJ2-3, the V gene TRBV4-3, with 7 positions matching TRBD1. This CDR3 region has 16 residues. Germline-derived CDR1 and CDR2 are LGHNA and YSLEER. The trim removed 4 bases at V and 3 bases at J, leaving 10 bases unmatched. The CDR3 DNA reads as TGCGCCAGCAGCCCTGACAGGGACAGAGTGACAGATACGCAGTATTTT. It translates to CASSPDRDRVTDTQYF.

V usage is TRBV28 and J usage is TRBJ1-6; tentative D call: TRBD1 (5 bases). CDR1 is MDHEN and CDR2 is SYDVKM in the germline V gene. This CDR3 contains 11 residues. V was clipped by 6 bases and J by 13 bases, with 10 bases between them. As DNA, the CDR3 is TGTGCCAGCAGGCTGGGGGGGCCCCTCCACTTT. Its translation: CASRLGGPLHF.

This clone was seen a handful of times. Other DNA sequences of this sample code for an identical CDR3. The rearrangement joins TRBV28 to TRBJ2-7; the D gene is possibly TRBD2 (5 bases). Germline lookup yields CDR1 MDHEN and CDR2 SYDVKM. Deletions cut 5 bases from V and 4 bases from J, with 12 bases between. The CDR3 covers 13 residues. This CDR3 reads CASSPGLPYEQYF. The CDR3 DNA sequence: TGTGCCAGCAGTCCCGGACTCCCGTACGAGCAGTACTTC.

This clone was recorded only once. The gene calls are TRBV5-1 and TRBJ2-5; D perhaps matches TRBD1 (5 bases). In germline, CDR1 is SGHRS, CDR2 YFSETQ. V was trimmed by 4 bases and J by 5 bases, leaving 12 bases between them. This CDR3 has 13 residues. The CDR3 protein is CASSKGNSETQYF. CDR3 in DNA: TGCGCCAGCAGCAAGGGGAATTCTGAGACCCAGTACTTC.

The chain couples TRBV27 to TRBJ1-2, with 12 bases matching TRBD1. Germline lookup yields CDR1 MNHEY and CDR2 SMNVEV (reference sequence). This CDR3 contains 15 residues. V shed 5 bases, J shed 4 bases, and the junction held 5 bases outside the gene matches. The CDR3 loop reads CASSKGQGAFYGYTF. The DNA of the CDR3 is TGTGCCAGCAGTAAGGGACAGGGGGCTTTCTATGGCTACACCTTC.

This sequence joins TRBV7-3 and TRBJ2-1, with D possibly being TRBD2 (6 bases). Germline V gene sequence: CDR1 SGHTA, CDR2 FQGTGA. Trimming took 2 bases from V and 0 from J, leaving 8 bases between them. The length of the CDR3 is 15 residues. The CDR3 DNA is TGTGCCAGCAGCTTAGCGGGGACCTCCTACAATGAGCAGTTCTTC. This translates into CASSLAGTSYNEQFF.

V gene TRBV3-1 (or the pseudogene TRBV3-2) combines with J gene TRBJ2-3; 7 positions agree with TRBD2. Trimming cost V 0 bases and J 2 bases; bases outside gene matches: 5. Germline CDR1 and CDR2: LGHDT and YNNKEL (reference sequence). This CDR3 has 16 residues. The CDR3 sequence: CASSQDVAGNTDTQYF. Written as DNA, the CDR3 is TGTGCCAGCAGCCAAGATGTAGCGGGTAACACAGATACGCAGTATTTT.

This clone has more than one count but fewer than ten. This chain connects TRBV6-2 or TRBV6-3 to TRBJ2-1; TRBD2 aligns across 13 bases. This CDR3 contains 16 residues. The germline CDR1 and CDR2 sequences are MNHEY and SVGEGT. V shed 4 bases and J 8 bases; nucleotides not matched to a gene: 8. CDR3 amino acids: CASSSPGTSGNYEQFF. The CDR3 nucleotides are TGTGCCAGCAGTTCACCCGGGACTAGCGGGAACTATGAGCAGTTCTTC.

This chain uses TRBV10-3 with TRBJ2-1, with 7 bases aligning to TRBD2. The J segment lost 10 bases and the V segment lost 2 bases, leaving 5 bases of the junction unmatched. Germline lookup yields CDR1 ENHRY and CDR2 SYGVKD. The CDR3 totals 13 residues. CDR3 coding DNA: TGTGCCATCAGTGAGACTAGCGTTGGGGAGCAGTTCTTC. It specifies CAISETSVGEQFF.

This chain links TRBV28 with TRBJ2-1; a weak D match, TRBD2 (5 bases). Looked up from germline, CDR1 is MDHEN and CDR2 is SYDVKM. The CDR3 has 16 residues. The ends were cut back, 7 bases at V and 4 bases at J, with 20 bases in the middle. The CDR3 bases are TGTGCCAGCAAGCGTGGTTGGGGAGCTCTTTACAATGAGCAGTTCTTC. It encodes CASKRGWGALYNEQFF.

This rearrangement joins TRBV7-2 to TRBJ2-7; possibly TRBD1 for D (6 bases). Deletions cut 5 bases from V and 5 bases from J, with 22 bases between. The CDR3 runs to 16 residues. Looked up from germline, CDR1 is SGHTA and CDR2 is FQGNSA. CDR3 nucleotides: TGTGCCAGCAGCCCAATAGGGGGAAAGGCTGGCGACGAGCAGTACTTC. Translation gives CASSPIGGKAGDEQYF.

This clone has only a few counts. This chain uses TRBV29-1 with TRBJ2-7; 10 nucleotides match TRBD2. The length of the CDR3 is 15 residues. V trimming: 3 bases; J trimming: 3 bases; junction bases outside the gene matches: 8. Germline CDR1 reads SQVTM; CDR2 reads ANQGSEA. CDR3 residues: CSVERLAGGGYEQYF. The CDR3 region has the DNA TGCAGCGTTGAGAGGTTAGCGGGAGGAGGCTACGAGCAGTACTTC.

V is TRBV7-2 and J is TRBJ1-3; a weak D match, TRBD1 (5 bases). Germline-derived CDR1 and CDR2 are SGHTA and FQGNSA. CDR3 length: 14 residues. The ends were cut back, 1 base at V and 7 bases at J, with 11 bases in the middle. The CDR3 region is CASSLVQGRNTIYF. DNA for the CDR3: TGTGCCAGCAGCTTAGTCCAGGGTCGGAACACCATATATTTT.

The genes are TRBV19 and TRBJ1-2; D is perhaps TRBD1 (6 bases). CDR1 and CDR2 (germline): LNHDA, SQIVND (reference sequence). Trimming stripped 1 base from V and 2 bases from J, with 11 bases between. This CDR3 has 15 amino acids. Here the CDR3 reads CASSIGRDINYGYTF. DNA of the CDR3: TGTGCCAGTAGTATAGGTCGGGACATCAACTATGGCTACACCTTC.

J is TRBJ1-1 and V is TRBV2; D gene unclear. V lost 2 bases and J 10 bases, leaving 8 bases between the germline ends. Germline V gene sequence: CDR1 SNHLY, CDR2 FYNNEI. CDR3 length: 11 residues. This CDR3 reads CASSEWEGAFF. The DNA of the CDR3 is TGTGCCAGCAGTGAATGGGAGGGAGCTTTCTTT.

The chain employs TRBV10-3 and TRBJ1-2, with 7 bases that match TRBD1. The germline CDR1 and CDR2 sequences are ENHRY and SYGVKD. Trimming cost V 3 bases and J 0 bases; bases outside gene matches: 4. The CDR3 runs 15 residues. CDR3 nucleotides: TGTGCCATCAGTGAAGGACAGGAGCCTAACTATGGCTACACCTTC. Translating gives CAISEGQEPNYGYTF.

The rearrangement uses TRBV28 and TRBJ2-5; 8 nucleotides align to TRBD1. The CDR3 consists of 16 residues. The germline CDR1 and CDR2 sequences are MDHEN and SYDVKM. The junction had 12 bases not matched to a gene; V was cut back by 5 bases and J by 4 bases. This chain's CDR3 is CASSPRDRFAGETQYF. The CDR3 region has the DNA TGTGCCAGCAGTCCCCGGGACAGGTTCGCCGGAGAGACCCAGTACTTC.

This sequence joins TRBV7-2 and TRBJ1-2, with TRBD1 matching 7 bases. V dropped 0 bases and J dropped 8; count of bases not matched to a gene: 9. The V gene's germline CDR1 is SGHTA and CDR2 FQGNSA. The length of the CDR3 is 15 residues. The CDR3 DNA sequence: TGTGCCAGCAGCTTAGCCGGACAGGACGTAAGCGGCTACACCTTC. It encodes CASSLAGQDVSGYTF.

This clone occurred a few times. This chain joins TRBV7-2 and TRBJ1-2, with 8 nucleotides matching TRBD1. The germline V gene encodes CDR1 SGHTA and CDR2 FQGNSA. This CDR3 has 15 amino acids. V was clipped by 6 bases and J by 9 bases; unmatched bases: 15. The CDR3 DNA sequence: TGTGCCAGCAGATTACCGGACAGGGCCCTCGTGAGCTACACCTTC. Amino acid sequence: CASRLPDRALVSYTF.

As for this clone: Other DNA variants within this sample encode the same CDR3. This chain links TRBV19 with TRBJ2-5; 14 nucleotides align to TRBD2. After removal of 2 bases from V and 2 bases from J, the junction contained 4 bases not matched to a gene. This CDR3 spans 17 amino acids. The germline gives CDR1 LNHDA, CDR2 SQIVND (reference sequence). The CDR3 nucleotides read TGTGCCAGTAGTATACGGGGACTAGCGGGGGTTCAAGAGACCCAGTACTTC. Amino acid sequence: CASSIRGLAGVQETQYF.

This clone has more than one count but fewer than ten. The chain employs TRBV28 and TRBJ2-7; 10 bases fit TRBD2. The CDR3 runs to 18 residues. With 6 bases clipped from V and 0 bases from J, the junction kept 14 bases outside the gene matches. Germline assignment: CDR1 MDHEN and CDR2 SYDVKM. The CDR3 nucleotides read TGTGCCAGCAGGCCTCCGGGACTAGCGTCCCGAAGCTCCTACGAGCAGTACTTC. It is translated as CASRPPGLASRSSYEQYF.

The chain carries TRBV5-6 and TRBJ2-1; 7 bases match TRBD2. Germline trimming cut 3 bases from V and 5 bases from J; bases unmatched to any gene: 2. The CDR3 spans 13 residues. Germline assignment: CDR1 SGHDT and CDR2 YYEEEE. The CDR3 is CASSSGLNNEQFF. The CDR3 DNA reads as TGTGCCAGCAGCTCGGGACTAAACAATGAGCAGTTCTTC.

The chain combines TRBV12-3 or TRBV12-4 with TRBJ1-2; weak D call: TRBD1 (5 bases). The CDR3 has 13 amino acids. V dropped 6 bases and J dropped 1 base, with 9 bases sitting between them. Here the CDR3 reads CASRVTDNYGYTF. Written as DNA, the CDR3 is TGTGCCAGCAGGGTGACAGATAACTATGGCTACACCTTC.

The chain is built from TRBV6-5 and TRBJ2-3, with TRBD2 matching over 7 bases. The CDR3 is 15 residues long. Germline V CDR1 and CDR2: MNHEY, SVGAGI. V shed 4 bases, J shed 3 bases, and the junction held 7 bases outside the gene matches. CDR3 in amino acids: CASSLLAPGTDTQYF. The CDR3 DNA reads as TGTGCCAGCAGTTTACTAGCGCCTGGGACAGATACGCAGTATTTT.

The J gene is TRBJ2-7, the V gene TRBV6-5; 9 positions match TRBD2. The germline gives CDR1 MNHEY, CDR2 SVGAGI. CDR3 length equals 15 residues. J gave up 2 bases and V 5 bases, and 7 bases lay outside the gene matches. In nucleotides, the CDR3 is TGTGCCAGCAGTCCGAGGACTAGCGTCCCCTACGAGCAGTACTTC. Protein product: CASSPRTSVPYEQYF.

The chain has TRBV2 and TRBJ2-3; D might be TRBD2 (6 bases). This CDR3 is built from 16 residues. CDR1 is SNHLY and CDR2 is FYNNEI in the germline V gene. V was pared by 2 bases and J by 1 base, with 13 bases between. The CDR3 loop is CASSELAPIGTDTQYF. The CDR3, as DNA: TGTGCCAGCAGTGAACTAGCGCCTATTGGCACAGATACGCAGTATTTT.

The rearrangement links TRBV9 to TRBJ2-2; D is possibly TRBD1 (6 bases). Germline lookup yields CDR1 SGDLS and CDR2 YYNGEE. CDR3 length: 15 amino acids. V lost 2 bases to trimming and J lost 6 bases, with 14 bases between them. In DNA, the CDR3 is TGTGCCAGCAGCGTCGCATCAGGGGCGGCCGGGGAGCTGTTTTTT. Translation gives CASSVASGAAGELFF.

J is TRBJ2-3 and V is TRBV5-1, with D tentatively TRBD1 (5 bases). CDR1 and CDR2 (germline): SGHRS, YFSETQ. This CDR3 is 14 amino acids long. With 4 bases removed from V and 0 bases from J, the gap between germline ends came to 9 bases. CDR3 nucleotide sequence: TGCGCCAGCAGCGACAGAACTAGCACAGATACGCAGTATTTT. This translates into CASSDRTSTDTQYF.

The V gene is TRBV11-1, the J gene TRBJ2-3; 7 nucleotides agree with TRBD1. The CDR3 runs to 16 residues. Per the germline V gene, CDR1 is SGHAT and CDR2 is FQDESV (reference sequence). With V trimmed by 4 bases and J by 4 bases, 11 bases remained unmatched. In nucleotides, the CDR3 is TGTGCCAGCAGCTCGGACAGGCCCCGTCCGCCAGATACGCAGTATTTT. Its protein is CASSSDRPRPPDTQYF.

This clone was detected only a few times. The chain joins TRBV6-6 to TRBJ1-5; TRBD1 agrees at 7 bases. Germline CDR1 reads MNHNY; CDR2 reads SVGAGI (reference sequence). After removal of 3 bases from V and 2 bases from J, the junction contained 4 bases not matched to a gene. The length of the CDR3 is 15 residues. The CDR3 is CASSYGQAGNQPQHF. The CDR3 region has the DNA TGTGCCAGCAGTTATGGACAGGCGGGCAATCAGCCCCAGCATTTT.